This entry is about one TCR beta chain. Its target is not known. Despite likely unrecorded immune exposures, the donors were nominally healthy at the time of sampling. This sample was taken from a study of cytomegalovirus exposure and HLA in healthy donors. Overall study findings and caveats: Later analysis identified a missense DCLRE1C variant that was linked to TCR beta V- and J-gene trimming. The presence/absence work took it that sequencing depth was about the same across donors. There was a cluster of highly shared sequence variants that was likely a sequencing artifact.

V lost 3 bases and J lost 5; bases outside the gene matches: 7. This CDR3 is built from 14 residues. Germline V lookup: CDR1 SGHRS, CDR2 YFSETQ. Primers: 60 Vbeta forward and 13 Jbeta reverse. Profiling relied on immunoSEQ multiplex PCR, and the TCRdb table lists in-frame clones only, not all of them. The sample gives about 150,000 clones, roughly 85% of which show up once; about 6.5% is in the top ten. The specimen sequenced was PBMCs. The chain employs TRBV5-1 and TRBJ1-1; 7 nucleotides match TRBD1. The sequence was obtained from a man aged 35 to 55 in good health and CMV-seropositive. CDR3 sequence: CASSWGAGGTEAFF. The CDR3 DNA reads TGCGCCAGCAGCTGGGGGGCAGGGGGTACTGAAGCTTTCTTT.